These 6 T cell receptor beta chains were all obtained from the same sample, sequenced in a study of CD8 T cells in ankylosing spondylitis. TCRdb passed the 5' RACE reads through MiXCR, listing each CDR3 protein once. Here the sample spans some 37,000 distinct CDR3 sequences, around an eighth being singletons. Sequencing used synovial fluid, either unsorted or a sorted T cell fraction (not recorded which). Receptor source: a male donor with ankylosing spondylitis.

This clonotype has a count of ten or more. The chain uses TRBV6-2 or TRBV6-3 and TRBJ1-1; a weak D match, TRBD1 (5 bases). The germline V gene has CDR1 MNHEY and CDR2 SVGEGT. This CDR3 has 16 residues. V dropped 2 bases and J dropped 1 base, with 14 bases sitting between them. The CDR3: CASSYLETGPNTEAFF. Here the CDR3 DNA reads TGTGCCAGCAGTTACCTAGAAACAGGACCGAACACTGAAGCTTTCTTT.

This clonotype appeared a few times. The DNA for the CDR3 is TGCGCCAGCAGCCACTACAGGGGATCCGGGGCCAACGTCCTGACTTTC. This translates into CASSHYRGSGANVLTF. This sequence joins TRBV4-3 and TRBJ2-6; 7 bases agree with TRBD1. CDR1 is LGHNA, CDR2 YSLEER, per germline. The J segment lost 4 bases and the V segment lost 3 bases, leaving 6 bases of the junction unmatched. The CDR3 loop spans 16 amino acids.

This clonotype came up a few times. J is TRBJ2-7 and V is TRBV9, with D uncertain. V was clipped by 0 bases and J by 0 bases, with 7 bases between them. Germline values: CDR1 SGDLS, CDR2 YYNGEE. The CDR3 consists of 14 residues. The CDR3 nucleotides are TGTGCCAGCAGCGTAGACGGTCGCTCCTACGAGCAGTACTTC. This codes for CASSVDGRSYEQYF.

The V gene is TRBV11-2, the J gene TRBJ2-7; the match to TRBD2 covers 10 bases. The CDR3 runs 15 residues. The trim removed 1 base at V and 5 bases at J, leaving 5 bases unmatched. CDR1 SGHAT and CDR2 FQNNGV come from the germline V gene. The CDR3 here is CASSLGAGGFHEQYF. CDR3 bases: TGTGCCAGCAGCTTAGGAGCGGGAGGGTTCCACGAGCAGTACTTC.

This clonotype has at least ten counts. The chain recombines TRBV6-2 or TRBV6-3 with TRBJ1-1, with TRBD1 as a possible D gene (5 bases). CDR1 is MNHEY, CDR2 SVGEGT, per germline. The CDR3 has 14 amino acids. The V end was cut by 2 bases, the J end by 7 bases, with 14 bases between. In DNA form, the CDR3 reads TGTGCCAGCAGTTACGAGCTCAGGGCCGATGAAGCTTTCTTT. This translates into CASSYELRADEAFF.

This clonotype was picked up a small number of times. The chain recombines TRBV12-3 or TRBV12-4 with TRBJ2-1, with 12 bases fitting TRBD2. With V trimmed by 6 bases and J by 9 bases, 9 bases remained unmatched. The CDR3 length is 15 residues. This CDR3 reads CASRLTSGGVGEQFF. The CDR3 DNA reads as TGTGCCAGCAGGCTGACTAGCGGGGGAGTAGGTGAGCAGTTCTTC.